Following are 21 T cell receptor beta chains from one sample sequenced in a study of blood T cell repertoires in COVID-19. Sequencing used immunoSEQ multiplex PCR; TCRdb keeps in-frame clones, though not all of them. The table records roughly 80,000 clones, less than 85% of them present only once. The sample was peripheral blood. The source of these receptors is a human donor in a cohort sampled during active COVID-19.

This chain uses TRBV3-1 (or the pseudogene TRBV3-2) with TRBJ2-2; 8 nucleotides agree with TRBD2. The germline V gene encodes CDR1 LGHDT and CDR2 YNNKEL (reference sequence). This CDR3 spans 15 amino acids. Trimming took 2 bases from V and 4 from J; bases not matched to a gene: 3. CDR3: CASSQPGTSTGELFF. CDR3 nucleotides: TGTGCCAGCAGCCAACCCGGGACTAGCACCGGGGAGCTGTTTTTT.

The chain recombines TRBV5-6 with TRBJ2-5; 7 positions match TRBD1. The ends lost 0 bases at V and 4 bases at J; junction bases unmatched: 0. CDR1 and CDR2 from the germline V gene are SGHDT and YYEEEE. This CDR3 has 13 residues. The CDR3 region has the DNA TGTGCCAGCAGCTTGGGACAGGGAGAGACCCAGTACTTC. As protein: CASSLGQGETQYF.

The chain employs TRBV2 and TRBJ1-5; 7 bases align to TRBD1. The CDR3 has 15 residues. Per the germline V gene, CDR1 is SNHLY and CDR2 is FYNNEI. Trimming at V came to 1 base and at J to 3 bases, leaving 3 bases not matched to a gene. CDR3 nucleotide sequence: TGTGCCAGCAGTGAAGAGGACAGGTTCAATCAGCCCCAGCATTTT. Translating it yields CASSEEDRFNQPQHF. Filled out from reference TRBV2 and TRBJ1-5, the complete variable domain reads EPEVTQTPSHQVTQMGQEVILRCVPISNHLYFYWYRQILGQKVEFLVSFYNNEISEKSEIFDDQFSVERPDGSNFTLKIRSTKLEDSAMYFCASSEEDRFNQPQHFGDGTRLSIL.

The chain carries TRBV18 and TRBJ2-7; TRBD1 matches at 7 bases. CDR1 is KGHSH, CDR2 LQKENI, per germline. The CDR3 runs 14 residues. Trimming cost V 2 bases and J 1 base; bases outside gene matches: 2. CDR3 protein: CASSPTQGSYEQYF. In DNA, the CDR3 is TGTGCCAGCTCACCAACACAGGGGTCCTACGAGCAGTACTTC.

The rearrangement links TRBV15 to TRBJ2-7, with D hard to call. V lost 1 base to trimming and J lost 3 bases, with 13 bases between them. This CDR3 has 15 residues. Germline V gene lookup returns CDR1 LNHNV and CDR2 YYDKDF (reference sequence). The CDR3 spells CATSRGALQNYEQYF. In nucleotides, the CDR3 is TGTGCCACCAGCAGAGGGGCTCTACAGAACTACGAGCAGTACTTC.

This clone was seen only once. This rearrangement joins TRBV6-5 to TRBJ2-1, with D possibly matching TRBD2 (5 bases). The CDR3 runs to 14 residues. Germline V gives CDR1 MNHEY, CDR2 SVGAGI. V gave up 6 bases and J gave up 5 bases, with 14 bases separating them. The CDR3 protein is CASSRWGAHNEQFF. Written as DNA, the CDR3 is TGTGCCAGCAGCCGTTGGGGAGCTCACAATGAGCAGTTCTTC.

The chain is built from TRBV18 and TRBJ1-1, with D hard to call. Trimming took off 2 bases at V and 6 bases at J, with 7 bases between the two ends. Germline CDR1 KGHSH, CDR2 LQKENI. The CDR3 consists of 12 residues. The CDR3 nucleotides are TGTGCCAGCTCACCATCCAGTTCTGAAGCTTTCTTT. Translating gives CASSPSSSEAFF.

This chain links TRBV18 with TRBJ1-4, with a possible D match to TRBD1 (5 bases). Germline CDR1 is KGHSH and CDR2 is LQKENI. Deletions cut 6 bases from V and 7 bases from J, with 15 bases between. This CDR3 spans 14 amino acids. In DNA, the CDR3 is TGTGCCAGCTCCCCGGCAGGGTTTGGTGAAAAACTGTTTTTT. Its translation: CASSPAGFGEKLFF. Using reference TRBV18 and TRBJ1-4 for the parts outside the CDR3, the full variable domain is NAGVMQNPRHLVRRRGQEARLRCSPMKGHSHVYWYRQLPEEGLKFMVYLQKENIIDESGMPKERFSAEFPKEGPSILRIQQVVRGDSAAYFCASSPAGFGEKLFFGSGTQLSVL.

The rearrangement links TRBV14 to TRBJ2-6, with D maybe TRBD1 (5 bases). Between the trimmed V and J ends, which lost 4 bases and 1 base, there was a span of 11 bases. This CDR3 has 16 residues. Germline CDR1 and CDR2: SGHDN and FVKESK. The CDR3 sequence: CASSPQGRSGANVLTF. The CDR3 coding sequence is TGTGCCAGCAGCCCTCAGGGCAGGTCTGGGGCCAACGTCCTGACTTTC.

The V gene is TRBV19, the J gene TRBJ1-2; 11 bases are a match to TRBD1. CDR1 and CDR2 from the germline V gene are LNHDA and SQIVND (reference sequence). With 8 bases clipped from V and 3 bases from J, the junction kept 11 bases outside the gene matches. CDR3 length: 16 amino acids. The CDR3 sequence is CASDNSGTGGDYGYTF. The CDR3 nucleotides are TGTGCCAGTGATAATTCAGGGACAGGGGGGGACTATGGCTACACCTTC.

The V gene is TRBV3-1 (or the pseudogene TRBV3-2), the J gene TRBJ1-1; weak D call: TRBD1 (5 bases). The V end was cut by 4 bases, the J end by 1 base, with 10 bases between. Germline V lookup: CDR1 LGHDT, CDR2 YNNKEL (reference sequence). The CDR3 length is 14 residues. CDR3: CASSRAGGNTEAFF. Written as DNA, the CDR3 is TGTGCCAGCAGCCGCGCCGGGGGGAACACTGAAGCTTTCTTT.

The chain links TRBV5-1 to TRBJ2-1; tentative D call: TRBD1 (5 bases). The germline V gene encodes CDR1 SGHRS and CDR2 YFSETQ. The CDR3 length is 15 residues. The V end was cut by 4 bases, the J end by 4 bases, with 15 bases between. CDR3 loop: CASSQFRQSYNEQFF. Written as DNA, the CDR3 is TGCGCCAGCAGCCAATTTAGACAGTCATACAATGAGCAGTTCTTC.

The chain joins TRBV6-6 to TRBJ2-5, with D possibly being TRBD1 (5 bases). The CDR3 is made up of 16 amino acids. V lost 6 bases, J lost 9 bases, and 26 bases lay in between. CDR1 and CDR2 (germline): MNHNY, SVGAGI (reference sequence). The CDR3 protein is CASSQPLGRPLAPQYF. Written as DNA, the CDR3 is TGTGCCAGCAGCCAACCGTTGGGGCGCCCCCTGGCTCCCCAGTACTTC.

A single count supports this clone. The rearrangement links TRBV10-3 to TRBJ1-1, with 9 bases that match TRBD1. The ends lost 4 bases at V and 3 bases at J; junction bases unmatched: 9. Germline CDR1 is ENHRY and CDR2 is SYGVKD. The length of the CDR3 is 16 residues. The CDR3 loop reads CAISAGQGLGYTEAFF. DNA of the CDR3: TGTGCCATCAGTGCGGGACAGGGTTTAGGGTACACTGAAGCTTTCTTT.

This chain uses TRBV9 with TRBJ2-1; 7 bases fit TRBD1. The trim removed 0 bases at V and 6 bases at J, leaving 9 bases unmatched. CDR3 size: 16 residues. Germline CDR1 and CDR2: SGDLS and YYNGEE. The CDR3 protein is CASSVGPGGVGNEQFF. Written as DNA, the CDR3 is TGTGCCAGCAGCGTAGGGCCAGGGGGTGTGGGCAATGAGCAGTTCTTC.

The chain combines TRBV10-3 with TRBJ1-2; 9 bases match TRBD1. The CDR3 runs 17 residues. V dropped 2 bases and J dropped 4; count of bases not matched to a gene: 11. Germline V gives CDR1 ENHRY, CDR2 SYGVKD. CDR3 DNA sequence: TGTGCCATCAGTGAGCTTATCGACAGGGGGAGGGCCTATGGCTACACCTTC. Its translation is CAISELIDRGRAYGYTF.

V and J are TRBV28 and TRBJ2-7, with D possibly TRBD1 on 6 matching bases. The CDR3 runs to 15 residues. In germline, CDR1 is MDHEN, CDR2 SYDVKM. V lost 6 bases, J lost 5 bases, and 20 bases lay in between. The CDR3 loop is CASRRVGTIRNEQYF. The CDR3 DNA follows: TGTGCCAGCAGGCGGGTAGGGACAATACGTAACGAGCAGTACTTC.

This clone was picked up one time. The chain has TRBV6-6 and TRBJ1-1, with 7 bases fitting TRBD1. Germline assignment: CDR1 MNHNY and CDR2 SVGAGI (reference sequence). The CDR3 has 14 residues. V lost 5 bases to trimming and J lost 4 bases; unmatched junction nucleotides: 7. DNA of the CDR3: TGTGCCAGCAGTACCAGGGGGGACAGCACTGAAGCTTTCTTT. It is translated as CASSTRGDSTEAFF.

The V call is TRBV7-9, the J call TRBJ1-1; TRBD1 might be the D (6 bases). Per germline, CDR1 SEHNR and CDR2 FQNEAQ (reference sequence). The CDR3 runs 15 residues. Between the trimmed V and J ends, which lost 1 base and 3 bases, there was a span of 12 bases. Written as DNA, the CDR3 is TGTGCCAGCAGCTTAGATACCGGACAGCACACTGAAGCTTTCTTT. This encodes CASSLDTGQHTEAFF.

This chain connects TRBV11-2 to TRBJ2-4; 8 nucleotides align to TRBD1. The CDR3 has 16 amino acids. Germline lookup yields CDR1 SGHAT and CDR2 FQNNGV. Unmatched junction bases numbered 8, after V lost 4 bases and J lost 3 bases. The CDR3 sequence: CASSSGQGIGKNIQYF. Written as DNA, the CDR3 is TGTGCCAGCAGCTCCGGACAGGGAATTGGCAAAAACATTCAGTACTTC.

V and J are TRBV7-9 and TRBJ1-2, with 10 bases fitting TRBD1. The V gene end was trimmed by 5 bases and the J gene end by 8 bases; junction bases not matched to a gene: 14. The CDR3 length is 16 residues. Germline V CDR1 and CDR2: SEHNR, FQNEAQ (reference sequence). The CDR3 DNA follows: TGTGCCAGCAGCCTACCATTGACAGGGGGCGCGTACGGCTACACCTTC. It translates to CASSLPLTGGAYGYTF.